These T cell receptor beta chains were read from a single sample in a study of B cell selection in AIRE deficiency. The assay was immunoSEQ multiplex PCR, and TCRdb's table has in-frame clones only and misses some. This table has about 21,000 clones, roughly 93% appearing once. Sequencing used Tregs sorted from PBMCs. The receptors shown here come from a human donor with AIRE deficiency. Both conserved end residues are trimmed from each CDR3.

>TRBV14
ASSQDWHLGTDTQY
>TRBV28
ASSLEGYTIY
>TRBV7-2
ASSNPTGGTGANVLT
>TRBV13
ASSSHQGSEKLF
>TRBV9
ASSQGQGGETQY
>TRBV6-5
ASRRTGGGEKLF
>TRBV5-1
ASSPVGQGQETQY
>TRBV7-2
ASSLRTSGRPYEQY
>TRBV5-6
ASTPSPGGNEQF
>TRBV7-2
ASSFRAGGPVYEQY
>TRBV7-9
ASSPSRTVSGNTIY
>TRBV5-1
ASSLTGFTYEQY
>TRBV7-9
ASSFDREGNIQY
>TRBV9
ASSVYVGTDTQY
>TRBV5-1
ASSLETGGFSDEQF
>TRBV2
AGTGTGPDTQY
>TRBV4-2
ASSQDPGGLAAETQY
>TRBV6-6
ASSYSGGYPYNEQF
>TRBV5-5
ASSLLSRTSTDTQY
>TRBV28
ASSLLSGRVGIGELF
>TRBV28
ASSLFRDGTTGELF
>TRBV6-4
ASSDSTLGQGVYGGNTIY
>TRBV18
ASSRGPSPRSYNEQF
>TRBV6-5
ASQRQGQEAQY
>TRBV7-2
ASSLSSAVSQPQH
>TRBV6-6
ASSYSRGTYNEQF
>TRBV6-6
ASSSSPGTGPGTQY
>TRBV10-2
ASSVAGTMNNEQF
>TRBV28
ASRYQGLASTYEQY
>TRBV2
ASSGFAGTVFGNTIY